These 8 T cell receptor beta chains came from one sample sequenced in a study of T cell responses to AZD1222 COVID-19 vaccine. TCRdb's table, derived via immunoSEQ multiplex PCR, lists solely in-frame clones and lacks some. The table lists about 150,000 clones, about 91% of them singletons. The sequenced sample was peripheral blood, obtained on day 0 of AZD1222 vaccination. The receptors were sampled from an adult in good health.

The rearrangement links TRBV2 to TRBJ2-5, with 12 bases identical to TRBD2. Germline CDR1 is SNHLY and CDR2 is FYNNEI. The CDR3 is 17 amino acids. J lost 5 bases, V lost 2 bases, and 9 bases had no gene match. As DNA, the CDR3 is TGTGCCAGCAGTGAACAAGTTCCTAGCGGGAGGGGGGAGACCCAGTACTTC. This gives the protein CASSEQVPSGRGETQYF.

This chain connects TRBV13 to TRBJ2-6, with a tentative D call TRBD1 (5 bases). The CDR3 length is 16 residues. CDR1 and CDR2 from the germline V gene are PRHDT and FYEKMQ (reference sequence). V was cut by 2 bases and J by 2 bases, with 10 bases left in between. The chain's CDR3 is CASSLTGYAGANVLTF. CDR3 DNA: TGTGCCAGCAGCTTAACAGGCTATGCTGGGGCCAACGTCCTGACTTTC.

The V call is TRBV7-9, the J call TRBJ1-5; 7 bases map to TRBD1. V dropped 5 bases and J dropped 5; count of bases not matched to a gene: 6. The CDR3 consists of 14 residues. The germline gives CDR1 SEHNR, CDR2 FQNEAQ (reference sequence). The CDR3 nucleotides read TGTGCCAGCAGCCGCAGGGGGGACGATCAGCCCCAGCATTTT. Its protein product is CASSRRGDDQPQHF.

The chain combines TRBV5-4 with TRBJ1-2; D gene unclear. The CDR3 sequence is 14 residues long. Germline CDR1 reads SGHNT; CDR2 reads YYREEE (reference sequence). Trimming pared 0 bases from V and 5 bases from J, leaving 11 bases between. The CDR3 nucleotides are TGTGCCAGCAGCTTGGCTGAAGGAGTGTATGGCTACACCTTC. This gives the protein CASSLAEGVYGYTF.

The chain combines TRBV7-9 with TRBJ2-3, with 11 bases fitting TRBD2. Germline values: CDR1 SEHNR, CDR2 FQNEAQ (reference sequence). After removal of 6 bases from V and 2 bases from J, the junction contained 16 bases not matched to a gene. CDR3 length: 19 amino acids. CDR3 amino acids: CASRKGSGRANSITDTQYF. The CDR3 bases are TGTGCCAGCAGAAAGGGTAGCGGGAGGGCCAATTCCATCACAGATACGCAGTATTTT. Filled out from reference TRBV7-9 and TRBJ2-3, the complete variable domain reads DTGVSQNPRHKITKRGQNVTFRCDPISEHNRLYWYRQTLGQGPEFLTYFQNEAQLEKSRLLSDRFSAERPKGSFSTLEIQRTEQGDSAMYLCASRKGSGRANSITDTQYFGPGTRLTVL.

CDR3 bases: TGTGCCAGCAGCCAAGTTGGTGGAGCCCAGTACTTC. Translation: CASSQVGGAQYF. The chain is built from TRBV3-1 (or the pseudogene TRBV3-2) and TRBJ2-5; D is uncertain. The germline gives CDR1 LGHDT, CDR2 YNNKEL (reference sequence). CDR3 length: 12 amino acids. V was trimmed by 1 base and J by 9 bases, leaving 9 bases between them.

This clone has only one observation. V usage is TRBV6-5 and J usage is TRBJ2-7; D is uncertain. The CDR3 loop spans 12 amino acids. CDR1 and CDR2 from the germline V gene are MNHEY and SVGAGI. V was clipped by 8 bases and J by 4 bases, with 12 bases between them. The CDR3 DNA follows: TGTGCCAGCGGGCGAAGCGAATACGAGCAGTACTTC. This sequence encodes CASGRSEYEQYF.

The V call is TRBV29-1, the J call TRBJ1-4; no clear D. The germline gives CDR1 SQVTM, CDR2 ANQGSEA. With 7 bases removed from V and 1 base from J, the gap between germline ends came to 7 bases. The CDR3 sequence is 12 residues long. CDR3 nucleotide sequence: TGCAGCGCACGTGGAACTAATGAAAAACTGTTTTTT. This encodes CSARGTNEKLFF. The variable domain in full, with the rest retrieved from reference TRBV29-1 and TRBJ1-4, is SAVISQKPSRDICQRGTSLTIQCQVDSQVTMMFWYRQQPGQSLTLIATANQGSEATYESGFVIDKFPISRPNLTFSTLTVSNMSPEDSSIYLCSARGTNEKLFFGSGTQLSVL.